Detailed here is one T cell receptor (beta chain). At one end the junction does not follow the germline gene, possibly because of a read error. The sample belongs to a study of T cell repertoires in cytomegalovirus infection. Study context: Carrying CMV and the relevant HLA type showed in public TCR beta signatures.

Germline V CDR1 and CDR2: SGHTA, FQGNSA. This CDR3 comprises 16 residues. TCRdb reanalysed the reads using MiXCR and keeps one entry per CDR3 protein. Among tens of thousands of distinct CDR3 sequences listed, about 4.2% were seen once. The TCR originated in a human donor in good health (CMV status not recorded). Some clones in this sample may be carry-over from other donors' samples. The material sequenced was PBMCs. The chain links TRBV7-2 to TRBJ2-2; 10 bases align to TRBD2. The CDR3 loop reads CASSLRLAGVTGELFF. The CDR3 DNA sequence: TGTGCCAGCAGCTTACGTCTAGCGGGAGTGACCGGTGAGCTGTTTTTT.